What follows describes a single T cell receptor (beta chain). This sample was included in a study of Ad26.COV2.S vaccination and SARS-CoV-2 variants. Clones were read by immunoSEQ multiplex PCR, and TCRdb kept only the in-frame ones, dropping some. The sample lists about 350,000 clones; under 95% were seen once. The input for sequencing was peripheral blood, taken after recovery from COVID-19. This clonotype originated in a human donor who had recovered from COVID-19.

CDR3 bases: TGTGCCAGCAGCTTACGGGGGGGCCCAGATACGCAGTATTTT. It is translated as CASSLRGGPDTQYF. The chain carries TRBV7-3 and TRBJ2-3; 8 positions match TRBD2. The germline gives CDR1 SGHTA, CDR2 FQGTGA. The V segment lost 2 bases and the J segment 4 bases; nucleotides outside the gene matches: 2. The CDR3 spans 14 residues.